This T cell receptor (beta chain) is drawn from a study of blood T cell repertoires in COVID-19. Libraries were prepared by immunoSEQ multiplex PCR; TCRdb keeps only in-frame clonotypes and omits some of them. Here the sample spans hundreds of thousands of clones, approximately 83% being singletons. Germline-derived CDR1 and CDR2 are SGHDN and FVKESK. Trimming took 4 bases from V and 2 from J, leaving 12 bases between them. This CDR3 is built from 14 residues. The sequence was obtained from a woman in her twenties or thirties who had recovered from COVID-19. Sample: peripheral blood. The chain carries TRBV14 and TRBJ2-7; D possibly corresponds to TRBD2 (6 bases). The DNA for the CDR3 is TGTGCCAGCAGCCGTCGGACTACCCCCTACGAGCAGTACTTC. Its protein is CASSRRTTPYEQYF.